The 29 T cell receptor beta chains below come from one sample, sequenced in a study of CD8+CD57+ T cells in acquired aplastic anemia. An expansion of CD8+CD57+ cells by flow cytometry had been shown in patients chosen for sequencing. Genomic DNA provided the template from which TCR beta VDJ and CDR3 profiles were obtained. TCRdb re-called the reads with MiXCR, one entry per CDR3 protein. This table holds 130,000 or so distinct CDR3 sequences, over 30% found once. Input material: sorted CD4+, CD8+, or CD8+CD57+ T cells (not recorded which) from PBMCs. The receptors derive from a human donor with aplastic anemia.

As to this clonotype: A read error is possible here, since a much larger clone lies one base away. The rearrangement joins TRBV10-3 to TRBJ2-7; 9 bases line up with TRBD1. Germline V CDR1 and CDR2: ENHRY, SYGVKD. This CDR3 comprises 14 residues. As DNA, the CDR3 is TGTGCCAGCAGTCCGAGACAGGGGGCCTACGAGCAGTACGTC. It translates to CASSPRQGAYEQYV.

This clonotype was seen at least ten times. V gene TRBV2 combines with J gene TRBJ1-2, with 9 bases lining up with TRBD1. The trim removed 6 bases at V and 5 bases at J, leaving 10 bases unmatched. CDR1 SNHLY and CDR2 FYNNEI come from the germline V gene. The CDR3 runs 15 residues. CDR3 region: CASRKTGQGLYGYTF. As DNA, the CDR3 is TGTGCCAGCAGAAAGACGGGACAGGGTTTGTATGGCTACACCTTC.

The chain recombines TRBV10-3 with TRBJ2-7; possibly TRBD2 for D (6 bases). In germline, CDR1 is ENHRY, CDR2 SYGVKD. The CDR3 contains 15 residues. The V and J ends lost 4 bases and 0 bases respectively, with 13 bases between them. The CDR3 nucleotides read TGTGCCATCAGTGGAAGGGACTCTCACTCCTACGAGCAGTACTTC. The encoded protein is CAISGRDSHSYEQYF.

This clonotype showed up many times. The CDR3: CASSLDWVNTEAFF. For the CDR3, the DNA is TGCGCCAGCAGCTTGGATTGGGTGAACACTGAAGCTTTCTTT. This sequence joins TRBV5-1 and TRBJ1-1; no firm D call. The CDR3 runs to 14 residues. The germline V gene encodes CDR1 SGHRS and CDR2 YFSETQ. V was shortened by 0 bases and J by 0 bases, with 6 bases between the two germline ends.

This clonotype came up many times. The chain has TRBV9 and TRBJ2-2; D possibly uses TRBD1 or TRBD2 (6 bases each). The germline gives CDR1 SGDLS, CDR2 YYNGEE. Trimming left V 2 bases short and J 2 bases short, with 10 bases between. The length of the CDR3 is 15 residues. Here the CDR3 reads CASSVRDTNTGELFF. The CDR3 nucleotides are TGTGCCAGCAGCGTGCGGGACACAAACACCGGGGAGCTGTTTTTT.

The rearrangement links TRBV27 to TRBJ2-7; D might be TRBD2 (5 bases). The germline CDR1 and CDR2 sequences are MNHEY and SMNVEV (reference sequence). V was pared by 5 bases and J by 4 bases, with 12 bases between. This CDR3 contains 13 residues. The DNA for the CDR3 is TGTGCCAGCAGTCTGTCCCGGAGGTACGAGCAGTACTTC. Translating it yields CASSLSRRYEQYF.

This clonotype was recorded only once. This sequence joins TRBV11-2 and TRBJ1-4, with unresolved D. The CDR3 spans 16 residues. The V end was cut by 5 bases, the J end by 8 bases, with 21 bases between. Germline-derived CDR1 and CDR2 are SGHAT and FQNNGV. The CDR3 protein is CASSPPFDAPGEKLFF. The CDR3 nucleotides are TGTGCCAGCAGCCCTCCCTTTGACGCACCCGGCGAAAAACTGTTTTTT.

This rearrangement joins TRBV2 to TRBJ2-1; 13 bases are a match to TRBD2. The germline V gene has CDR1 SNHLY and CDR2 FYNNEI. Losses at the gene ends were 7 bases for V and 9 bases for J; bases not matched to a gene: 12. The CDR3 has 16 amino acids. CDR3: CASTSRTSGRGGEQFF. CDR3 DNA: TGTGCCAGCACTAGCCGAACTAGCGGGAGGGGCGGTGAGCAGTTCTTC.

This clonotype was observed at least ten times. The rearrangement joins TRBV2 to TRBJ1-5; no reliable D call. V lost 6 bases to trimming and J lost 4 bases, with 16 bases between them. This CDR3 comprises 15 residues. Germline CDR1 and CDR2: SNHLY and FYNNEI. The CDR3 reads CASRLGRRENQPQHF. In nucleotides, the CDR3 is TGTGCCAGCAGGTTAGGCAGAAGAGAGAATCAGCCCCAGCATTTT.

This rearrangement joins TRBV29-1 to TRBJ1-2; maybe TRBD1 (5 bases). Germline V lookup: CDR1 SQVTM, CDR2 ANQGSEA. The length of the CDR3 is 14 residues. Trimming stripped 4 bases from V and 4 bases from J, with 16 bases between. The CDR3: CSVGDPAGTYGYTF. The CDR3 DNA reads as TGCAGCGTTGGTGATCCGGCAGGGACCTATGGCTACACCTTC.

This clonotype is labeled medium-sized. V and J are TRBV15 and TRBJ2-7, with 7 bases that match TRBD1. The V gene end was trimmed by 5 bases and the J gene end by 6 bases; junction bases not matched to a gene: 10. CDR3 length: 14 amino acids. Germline CDR1 and CDR2: LNHNV and YYDKDF (reference sequence). CDR3 loop: CATSADRVLAEQYF. DNA of the CDR3: TGTGCCACCAGCGCAGACAGGGTCCTCGCCGAGCAGTACTTC.

This chain uses TRBV15 with TRBJ2-5; D is possibly TRBD1 (6 bases). CDR3 size: 15 residues. V lost 4 bases and J lost 1, with 13 bases in between. From germline, CDR1 is LNHNV and CDR2 YYDKDF (reference sequence). CDR3 coding DNA: TGTGCCACCAGCAAGACAGGAACCCTCCAAGAGACCCAGTACTTC. The encoded protein is CATSKTGTLQETQYF.

This clonotype was recorded many times. CDR3 amino acids: CASRGGRLTEQYV. The CDR3 DNA sequence: TGTGCCAGCAGGGGGGGCAGATTAACCGAGCAGTACGTC. The chain carries TRBV2 and TRBJ2-7; the D call may be TRBD1 or TRBD2 (6 bases each). Looked up from germline, CDR1 is SNHLY and CDR2 is FYNNEI. V was shortened by 6 bases and J by 6 bases, with 15 bases between the two germline ends. The CDR3 runs to 13 residues.

This clonotype has at least ten counts. The chain has TRBV5-8 and TRBJ2-5; 10 bases match TRBD1. This CDR3 region has 15 residues. Germline V gives CDR1 SGHTS, CDR2 YDEGEE. V was clipped by 2 bases and J by 2 bases; unmatched bases: 3. CDR3 DNA: TGTGCCAGCAGCTTCGGGACAGGGGTACAAGAGACCCAGTACTTC. Protein product: CASSFGTGVQETQYF.

The chain is built from TRBV29-1 and TRBJ1-1; 8 positions agree with TRBD1. This CDR3 spans 11 amino acids. Per the germline V gene, CDR1 is SQVTM and CDR2 is ANQGSEA. CDR3 sequence: CTGQDNTEAFF. CDR3 sequence (DNA): TGCACGGGACAGGATAACACTGAAGCTTTCTTT.

This clonotype was counted many times. A single base separates this from a much larger clone, so it may be a read error. The chain recombines TRBV24-1 with TRBJ2-1; maybe TRBD2 (5 bases). The CDR3 length is 15 residues. Per germline, CDR1 KGHDR and CDR2 SFDVKD. The V end lost 5 bases, the J end lost 7 bases, and 17 bases lay between the germline ends. As DNA, the CDR3 is TGTGCCACCAGTGGCGGGCCTATGGACGGGAATGAGCAGTTCTTC. It yields the protein CATSGGPMDGNEQFF.

V is TRBV19 and J is TRBJ2-6, with D unclear. CDR1 and CDR2 (germline): LNHDA, SQIVND (reference sequence). This CDR3 region has 13 residues. V lost 5 bases and J 4 bases, leaving 6 bases between the germline ends. Here the CDR3 reads CASSASGANVLTF. CDR3 DNA: TGTGCCAGTAGTGCCTCGGGGGCCAACGTCCTGACTTTC.

The count of this clonotype is one. The chain is built from TRBV6-1 and TRBJ2-7, with D possibly being TRBD2 (5 bases). CDR3 length equals 13 residues. The germline gives CDR1 MNHNS, CDR2 SASEGT. Trimming shortened V by 10 bases and J by 2 bases, and 15 bases separated the two germline ends. CDR3: CANPPPGAYEQYF. The CDR3 region has the DNA TGTGCCAACCCGCCTCCCGGGGCCTACGAGCAGTACTTC.

The chain has TRBV7-9 and TRBJ1-2; the D is unclear. The germline V and J ends were trimmed by 8 bases and 7 bases, with 11 bases remaining between them. There are 11 residues in the CDR3. Germline-derived CDR1 and CDR2 are SEHNR and FQNEAQ (reference sequence). CDR3 sequence: CASVSVGGYTF. The CDR3 DNA reads as TGTGCCAGCGTCTCAGTAGGTGGCTACACCTTC.

This rearrangement joins TRBV19 to TRBJ2-5, with D perhaps matching TRBD1 (5 bases). V dropped 9 bases and J dropped 7 bases, with 24 bases sitting between them. The CDR3 is made up of 15 amino acids. Germline assignment: CDR1 LNHDA and CDR2 SQIVND (reference sequence). In DNA, the CDR3 is TGTGCCAGCAGTGAAGCCCAGGGCCTGCTGGGGACCCAGTACTTC. Translating it yields CASSEAQGLLGTQYF.

This chain links TRBV2 with TRBJ2-1, with 7 nucleotides matching TRBD1. CDR3 size: 15 residues. Germline values: CDR1 SNHLY, CDR2 FYNNEI. CDR3: CASGLSGGSYNEQFF. CDR3 nucleotide sequence: TGTGCTAGTGGTTTATCAGGGGGCTCCTACAATGAGCAGTTCTTC.

This clonotype showed up many times. The CDR3 bases are TGTGCCATCAGCTCCGACAGGGGAGGAGGACAGCCCCAGCATTTT. This codes for CAISSDRGGGQPQHF. The rearrangement joins TRBV10-3 to TRBJ1-5; 8 positions agree with TRBD1. CDR3 size: 15 residues. V trimming: 6 bases; J trimming: 7 bases; junction bases outside the gene matches: 11. Per the germline V gene, CDR1 is ENHRY and CDR2 is SYGVKD.

V gene TRBV29-1 combines with J gene TRBJ2-7; D is unresolved. Germline values: CDR1 SQVTM, CDR2 ANQGSEA. The V end lost 7 bases, the J end lost 0 bases, and 10 bases lay between the germline ends. This CDR3 comprises 12 residues. CDR3 residues: CSATTSSYEQYF. The CDR3 region has the DNA TGCAGCGCCACGACAAGCTCCTACGAGCAGTACTTC.

CDR3 region: CSARDRQGFSEDNSPLHF. CDR3 in DNA: TGCAGTGCTAGAGATAGACAGGGCTTTTCCGAGGATAATTCACCCCTCCACTTT. The chain couples TRBV20-1 to TRBJ1-6; 7 nucleotides match TRBD1. With 0 bases clipped from V and 5 bases from J, the junction kept 13 bases outside the gene matches. Germline assignment: CDR1 DFQATT and CDR2 SNEGSKA (reference sequence). This CDR3 is built from 18 residues.

At least ten counts were recorded for this clonotype. The chain combines TRBV6-5 with TRBJ1-5; D is possibly TRBD1 (5 bases). CDR1 is MNHEY, CDR2 SVGAGI, per germline. Trimming removed 0 bases from V and 5 bases from J, with 11 bases in between. The CDR3 runs 15 residues. CDR3 region: CASSYSSGPYQPQHF. The CDR3 nucleotides are TGTGCCAGCAGTTACTCATCAGGGCCCTATCAGCCCCAGCATTTT.

This clonotype appeared once. The chain has TRBV29-1 and TRBJ1-5; TRBD1 agrees at 9 bases. This CDR3 is 13 amino acids long. The ends lost 4 bases at V and 5 bases at J; junction bases unmatched: 3. Germline V gene data show CDR1 as SQVTM and CDR2 as ANQGSEA. The CDR3: CSVGDRVDQPQHF. The DNA of the CDR3 is TGCAGCGTTGGGGACAGGGTCGATCAGCCCCAGCATTTT. Variable domain in full (rest from reference TRBV29-1 and TRBJ1-5): SAVISQKPSRDICQRGTSLTIQCQVDSQVTMMFWYRQQPGQSLTLIATANQGSEATYESGFVIDKFPISRPNLTFSTLTVSNMSPEDSSIYLCSVGDRVDQPQHFGDGTRLSIL.

This clonotype has a count of ten or more. J is TRBJ1-6 and V is TRBV20-1, with D possibly matching TRBD1 (5 bases). The CDR3 has 15 residues. The germline V gene encodes CDR1 DFQATT and CDR2 SNEGSKA (reference sequence). The V end was cut by 4 bases, the J end by 11 bases, with 21 bases between. In DNA form, the CDR3 reads TGCAGTGCTACGATTACGGGACCGTTGCCGACACCCCTCCACTTT. Residues: CSATITGPLPTPLHF.

This clonotype was found a few times. J is TRBJ1-5 and V is TRBV18; D ambiguous. V was trimmed by 0 bases and J by 4 bases, leaving 13 bases between them. The CDR3 is made up of 16 amino acids. Germline-derived CDR1 and CDR2 are KGHSH and LQKENI. The CDR3 loop reads CASSPPGVRANQPQHF. CDR3 coding DNA: TGTGCCAGCTCACCACCCGGGGTCCGGGCAAATCAGCCCCAGCATTTT.

The chain employs TRBV20-1 and TRBJ2-5; D is undetermined. The CDR3 extends over 12 amino acids. Germline V gene data show CDR1 as DFQATT and CDR2 as SNEGSKA (reference sequence). V lost 1 base and J 1 base, leaving 4 bases between the germline ends. The CDR3 DNA reads as TGCAGTGCTAGAGTCGGCCAAGAGACCCAGTACTTC. It yields the protein CSARVGQETQYF.